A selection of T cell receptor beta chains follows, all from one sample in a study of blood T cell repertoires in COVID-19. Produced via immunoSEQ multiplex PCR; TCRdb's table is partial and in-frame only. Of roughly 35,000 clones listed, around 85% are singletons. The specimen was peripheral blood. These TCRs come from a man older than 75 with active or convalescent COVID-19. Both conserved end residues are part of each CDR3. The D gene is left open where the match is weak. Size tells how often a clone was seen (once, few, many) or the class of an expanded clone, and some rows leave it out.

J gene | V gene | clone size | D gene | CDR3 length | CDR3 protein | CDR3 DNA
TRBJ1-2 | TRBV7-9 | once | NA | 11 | CASSLTEGYTF | TGTGCCAGCAGCTTGACTGAAGGCTACACCTTC
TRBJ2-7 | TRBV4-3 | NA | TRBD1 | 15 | CASSQRTGGSYEQYF | TGCGCCAGCAGCCAACGGACAGGGGGGAGCTACGAGCAGTACTTC
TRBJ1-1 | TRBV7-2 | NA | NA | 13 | CASSLDGGTEAFF | TGTGCCAGCAGCTTAGATGGGGGGACTGAAGCTTTCTTT
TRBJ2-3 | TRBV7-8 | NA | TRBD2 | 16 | CASSLRLAGNTDTQYF | TGTGCCAGCAGTCTTCGACTAGCGGGGAACACAGATACGCAGTATTTT
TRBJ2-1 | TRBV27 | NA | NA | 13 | CASMGLPGSRAFF | TGTGCCAGCATGGGACTCCCGGGGTCGCGAGCGTTCTTC
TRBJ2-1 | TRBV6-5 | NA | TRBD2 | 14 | CASSPGLAGREQFF | TGTGCCAGCAGTCCGGGACTAGCGGGAAGGGAGCAGTTCTTC
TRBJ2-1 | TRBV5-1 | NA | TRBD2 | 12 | CASSSAPGGEFF | TGCGCCAGCAGCTCGGCCCCGGGAGGGGAATTCTTC
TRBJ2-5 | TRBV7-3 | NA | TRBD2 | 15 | CASSLSSGGQETQYF | TGTGCCAGCAGCTTATCTAGCGGGGGACAAGAGACCCAGTACTTC
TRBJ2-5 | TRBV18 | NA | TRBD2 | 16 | CASSPGLAGGRETQYF | TGTGCCAGCTCACCCGGACTAGCGGGGGGGCGAGAGACCCAGTACTTC
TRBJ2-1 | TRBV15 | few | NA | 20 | CATSRDWSDWWRGLYNEQFF | TGTGCCACCAGCAGAGATTGGAGTGATTGGTGGCGGGGGCTCTACAATGAGCAGTTCTTC
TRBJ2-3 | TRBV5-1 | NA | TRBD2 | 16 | CASSLLSGGAGDTQYF | TGCGCCAGCAGCTTGCTTAGCGGGGGGGCCGGAGATACGCAGTATTTT
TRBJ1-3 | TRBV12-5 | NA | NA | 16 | CASGLTQGSAGNTIYF | TGTGCTAGTGGCTTGACACAGGGATCGGCTGGAAACACCATATATTTT
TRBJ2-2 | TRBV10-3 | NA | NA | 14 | CAISQEGTTGELFF | TGTGCCATCAGTCAGGAGGGGACTACCGGGGAGCTGTTTTTT
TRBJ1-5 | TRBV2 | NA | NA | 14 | CAISSPGLSPVWHF | TGTGCCATCAGTTCACCGGGACTCTCCCCTGTTTGGCATTTT